What follows is one TCR beta chain and its context. The antigen it recognizes is unknown. No base-level quality is on record; no much larger clone is a single base apart. TCRbeta CDR3 regions were amplified from genomic DNA by means of the immunoSEQ Assay, a bias-controlled multiplex PCR. In the authors' own workflow: Within the assay, amplification of reference gene primers was used to estimate how many nucleated cells each sample contained. To quantify the absolute abundance of each unique TCRbeta CDR3 rearrangement, sequence reads were collapsed and filtered. Productive Simpson clonality was computed per sample as the square root of Simpson's diversity index over productive rearrangements. This is the immuneACCESS table as TCRdb keeps it, with only in-frame sequences that have V and J called. A part of the clones is gone; compared with another copy, unresolved V genes explain less than half, and the rest is unexplained. V, J and clone size are those of that table, while D and trimming were read from the DNA. This sample is represented by 90,000 to 150,000 clones; roughly 84% of them were singletons. The ten largest clones take up about 3.9% of the sample.

The sample is drawn from a study of blood T cell repertoires in COVID-19 (dated by TCRdb to 2019 to 2021). Regarding the study in general: Samples from collaborators originated in the United States, Italy and Spain and spanned both the acute and convalescent phases of COVID-19. The prospective study material was composed of cDNA or gDNA derived from T cells, B-cell-depleted T cells, or PBMCs. Deeply sampled blood TCRbeta repertoires from subjects exposed to, actively infected with, or recovered from COVID-19 were included in the dataset. The repertoires were released in a freely available public database meant as a resource for research on the immune response to SARS-CoV-2. Samples came from the ongoing ImmuneRACE study (first 160 participants) plus 1,254 subjects from 6 global collaborators. The sample metadata nearly always contained a de-identified subject ID, COVID-19 status, age in years and sex. HLA class I and class II types, where available, came from metadata supplied by the sample provider rather than from assay-based typing. Broad study findings and their caveats: The quantity of clinical and demographic metadata differed by source and by participant and was supplied without curation.

Taken from the germline V gene, the CDR1 and CDR2 loops are KGHDR and SFDVKD. The V end loses 5 bases and the J end loses 2 bases, and a stretch of 26 bases separates them. The cysteine opens and the phenylalanine closes a CDR3 of 20 amino acids. The DNA shown is the 60-base CDR3, in frame from base 1. The collaborating institutions used their own protocols to collect whole blood in K2EDTA tubes. For TCRbeta analysis, collaborator samples were shipped as frozen whole blood, as isolated PBMCs, or as DNA extracted from either sample type. This chain is built from TRBV24-1 and TRBJ2-2, with a weak D call of TRBD2 (5 bases match). This TCR was recovered from a man in his 60s with acute or convalescent COVID-19. The sample comprised peripheral blood. The CDR3 reads as follows: CATSVRNPGFNNFNTGELFF. The DNA is TGTGCCACCAGTGTCAGAAACCCGGGATTTAATAACTTCAACACCGGGGAGCTGTTTTTT.